The 5 T cell receptor beta chains below all came from one sample that was sequenced in a study of blood T cell repertoires in COVID-19. The repertoire was sequenced with immunoSEQ multiplex PCR; TCRdb's copy has only in-frame clones and lacks some. There are hundreds of thousands of clones in the sample; about 88% occur only once, and approximately 0.9% lies in the top ten. Source material: peripheral blood. Receptors were obtained from a man aged 18 to 30 with COVID-19, enrolled during active disease.

The J gene is TRBJ1-5, the V gene TRBV28; D unclear. The CDR3 runs to 14 residues. Trimming removed 3 bases at V and 0 bases at J, with 6 bases between. Germline V CDR1 and CDR2: MDHEN, SYDVKM. CDR3 amino acids: CASSLTGSNQPQHF. The CDR3 DNA reads TGTGCCAGCAGTTTGACGGGTAGCAATCAGCCCCAGCATTTT.

The chain combines TRBV12-5 with TRBJ2-5; D gene uncertain. V was shortened by 0 bases and J by 5 bases, with 4 bases between the two germline ends. Germline V gene lookup returns CDR1 LGHNT and CDR2 FRNRAP. This CDR3 has 12 residues. CDR3 sequence (DNA): TGTGCTAGTGGTTTGGTACTTGAGACCCAGTACTTC. Translation: CASGLVLETQYF.

Only one count was recorded for this clone. The J gene is TRBJ1-5, the V gene TRBV15; D gene uncertain. The CDR3 totals 19 residues. From germline, CDR1 is LNHNV and CDR2 YYDKDF (reference sequence). Trimming removed 1 base from V and 0 bases from J, with 19 bases in between. CDR3 amino acids: CATSRVTARIVYSNQPQHF. The CDR3 bases are TGTGCCACCAGCAGAGTTACTGCGCGGATAGTCTATAGCAATCAGCCCCAGCATTTT. Full variable domain (missing parts from reference TRBV15 and TRBJ1-5): DAMVIQNPRYQVTQFGKPVTLSCSQTLNHNVMYWYQQKSSQAPKLLFHYYDKDFNNEADTPDNFQSRRPNTSFCFLDIRSPGLGDTAMYLCATSRVTARIVYSNQPQHFGDGTRLSIL.

The chain's CDR3 is CASKLDGGYEQYF. As DNA, the CDR3 is TGTGCCAGCAAGCTGGACGGAGGGTACGAGCAGTACTTC. The chain links TRBV6-5 to TRBJ2-7; tentatively, D is TRBD2 (6 bases). The CDR3 has 13 residues. Trimming left V 7 bases short and J 4 bases short, with 14 bases between. Looked up from germline, CDR1 is MNHEY and CDR2 is SVGAGI.

CDR3 DNA: TGTGCCAGCAGCATACTTGGACAGGGGGCGATGAACACTGAAGCTTTCTTT. Protein: CASSILGQGAMNTEAFF. This chain connects TRBV7-9 to TRBJ1-1; 11 positions match TRBD1. After removal of 5 bases from V and 0 bases from J, the junction contained 8 bases not matched to a gene. The germline V gene encodes CDR1 SEHNR and CDR2 FQNEAQ (reference sequence). The CDR3 covers 17 residues.